This T cell receptor beta chain emerged from a study of T cell repertoires in aging, cancer and after chemotherapy. The template was genomic DNA from peripheral blood, not RNA. TRB rearrangements spanning V, D and J were amplified using mixed TRB-A/B primers. TCRdb analysed the multiplex PCR reads with MiXCR anew, one entry per CDR3 protein. The sample includes 5,000 to 6,000 distinct CDR3 sequences, under 30% of them seen just once. Study outcomes and limitations: Healthy donors lost TCR diversity with age mainly through richness, cancer patients through richness and evenness.

Within the sample, this clonotype is medium-sized. Its cognate antigen is unknown. The receptor was isolated from a human donor in good health. The sample consisted of blood.

In DNA, the CDR3 is TGTGCCAGCAGGCCCTCTGGGGCCAACGTCCTGACTTTC. Protein: CASRPSGANVLTF. This chain joins TRBV27 and TRBJ2-6; D uncertain. Germline-derived CDR1 and CDR2 are MNHEY and SMNVEV (reference sequence). The CDR3 is 13 residues long. V was shortened by 6 bases and J by 0 bases, with 3 bases between the two germline ends. The entire variable domain, with the rest obtained from reference TRBV27 and TRBJ2-6, is as follows: EAQVTQNPRYLITVTGKKLTVTCSQNMNHEYMSWYRQDPGLGLRQIYYSMNVEVTDKGDVPEGYKVSRKEKRNFPLILESPSPNQTSLYFCASRPSGANVLTFGAGSRLTVL.